This record covers a single TCR beta chain. The authors' processing: Out-of-frame sequences were removed, leaving 2,204,828 distinct TCRbeta sequences. The method was immunoSEQ multiplex PCR; TCRdb's version includes in-frame clones alone and lacks a portion of them. That table supplies the V and J calls and clone size; D and trimming were determined from the DNA. The table shows about 52,000 clones, with under 80% occurring only once. The sort gate was single viable CD3+CD4+CD8-CD45RO+ cells for memory CD4+ T cells. CMV serostatus came from serum IgG against pp150, pp28, p38, p52. The germline V gene encodes CDR1 MNHEY and CDR2 SVGAGI. The V end lost 8 bases, the J end lost 1 base, and 14 bases lay between the germline ends. The length of the CDR3 is 14 residues. The data were taken from a study of memory CD4+ T cells and cytomegalovirus serostatus.

Material for sequencing was memory CD4+ T cells from blood. The V call is TRBV6-5, the J call TRBJ1-1, with D possibly being TRBD1 (6 bases). The clonotype was recovered from an adult in good health and CMV-seronegative. Written as DNA, the CDR3 is TGTGCCAGCTTGGGGGGGGGACAGAACACTGAAGCTTTCTTT. This gives the protein CASLGGGQNTEAFF.